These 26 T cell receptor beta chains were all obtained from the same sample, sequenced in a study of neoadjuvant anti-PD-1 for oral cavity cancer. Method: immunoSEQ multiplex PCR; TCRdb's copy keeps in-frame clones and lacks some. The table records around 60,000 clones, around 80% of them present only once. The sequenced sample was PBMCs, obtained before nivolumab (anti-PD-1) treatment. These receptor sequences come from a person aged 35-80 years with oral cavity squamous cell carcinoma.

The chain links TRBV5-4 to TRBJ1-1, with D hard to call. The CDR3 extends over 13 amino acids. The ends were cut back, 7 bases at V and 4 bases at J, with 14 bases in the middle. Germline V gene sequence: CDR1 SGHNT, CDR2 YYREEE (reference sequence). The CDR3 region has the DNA TGTGCCAGCCGACTTCTAGGCGGCACTGAAGCTTTCTTT. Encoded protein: CASRLLGGTEAFF.

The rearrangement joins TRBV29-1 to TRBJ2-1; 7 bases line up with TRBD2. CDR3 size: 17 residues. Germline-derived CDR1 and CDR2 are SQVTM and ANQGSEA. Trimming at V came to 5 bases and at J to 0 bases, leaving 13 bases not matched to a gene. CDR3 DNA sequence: TGCAGCGTTCCTCTGGGGAGAAGCGGGATCTCCTACAATGAGCAGTTCTTC. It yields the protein CSVPLGRSGISYNEQFF.

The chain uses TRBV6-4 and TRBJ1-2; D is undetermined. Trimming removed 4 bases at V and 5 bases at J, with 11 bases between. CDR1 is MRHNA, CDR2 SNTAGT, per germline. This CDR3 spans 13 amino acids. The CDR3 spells CASSVRPRYGYTF. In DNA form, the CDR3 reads TGTGCCAGCAGTGTGAGGCCGCGATATGGCTACACCTTC.

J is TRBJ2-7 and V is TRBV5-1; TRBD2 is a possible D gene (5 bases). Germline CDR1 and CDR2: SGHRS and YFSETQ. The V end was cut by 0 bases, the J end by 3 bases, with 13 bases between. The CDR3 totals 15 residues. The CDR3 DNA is TGCGCCAGCAGCTTGGCAGAACAGCGGAACTACGAGCAGTACTTC. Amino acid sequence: CASSLAEQRNYEQYF.

As DNA, the CDR3 is TGCGCCAGCAGCCAAGATTGGCTGAAGGGGGGACAGTCCTACGAGCAGTACTTC. Its translation: CASSQDWLKGGQSYEQYF. V usage is TRBV4-1 and J usage is TRBJ2-7, with D tentatively TRBD1 (7 bases). Per the germline V gene, CDR1 is MGHRA and CDR2 is YSYEKL. This CDR3 is 18 amino acids long. V was shortened by 0 bases and J by 1 base, with 19 bases between the two germline ends.

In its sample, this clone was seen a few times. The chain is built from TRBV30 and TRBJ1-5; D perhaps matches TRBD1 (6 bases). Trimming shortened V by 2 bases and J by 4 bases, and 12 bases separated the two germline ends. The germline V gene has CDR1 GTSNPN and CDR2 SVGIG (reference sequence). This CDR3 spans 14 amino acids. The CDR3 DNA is TGTGCCTGGAGTAGGGGGGCCGGGAATCAGCCCCAGCATTTT. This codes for CAWSRGAGNQPQHF.

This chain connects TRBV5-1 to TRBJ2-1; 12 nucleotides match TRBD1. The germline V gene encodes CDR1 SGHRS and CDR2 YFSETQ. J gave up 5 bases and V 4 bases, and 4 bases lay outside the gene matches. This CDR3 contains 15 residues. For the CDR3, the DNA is TGCGCCAGCAGCCGGGGACAGGGGGCCGACAATGAGCAGTTCTTC. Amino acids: CASSRGQGADNEQFF.

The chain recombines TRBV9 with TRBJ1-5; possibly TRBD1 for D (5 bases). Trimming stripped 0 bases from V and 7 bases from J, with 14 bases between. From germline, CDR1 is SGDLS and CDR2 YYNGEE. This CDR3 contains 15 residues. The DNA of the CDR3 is TGTGCCAGCAGCGTAGGGACTCTGTCAGGGCAGCCCCAGCATTTT. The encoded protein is CASSVGTLSGQPQHF.

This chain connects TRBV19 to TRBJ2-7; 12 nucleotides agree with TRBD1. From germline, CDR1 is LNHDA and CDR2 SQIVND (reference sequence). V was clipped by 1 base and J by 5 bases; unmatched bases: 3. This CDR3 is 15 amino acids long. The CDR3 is CASSIAGTGGNEQYF. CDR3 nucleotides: TGTGCCAGTAGTATAGCCGGGACAGGGGGCAACGAGCAGTACTTC.

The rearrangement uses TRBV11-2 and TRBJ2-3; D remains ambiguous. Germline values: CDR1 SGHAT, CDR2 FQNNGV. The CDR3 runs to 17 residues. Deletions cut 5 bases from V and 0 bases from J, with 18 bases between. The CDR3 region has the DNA TGTGCCAGCAGCCCTGGAACATCCTCCCTCAGCACAGATACGCAGTATTTT. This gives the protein CASSPGTSSLSTDTQYF.

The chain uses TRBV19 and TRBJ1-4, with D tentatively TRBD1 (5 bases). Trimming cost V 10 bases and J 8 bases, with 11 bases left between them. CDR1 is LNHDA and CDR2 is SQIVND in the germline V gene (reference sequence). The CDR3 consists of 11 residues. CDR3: CAIGEREKLFF. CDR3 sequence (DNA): TGTGCCATAGGGGAGCGGGAAAAACTGTTTTTT.

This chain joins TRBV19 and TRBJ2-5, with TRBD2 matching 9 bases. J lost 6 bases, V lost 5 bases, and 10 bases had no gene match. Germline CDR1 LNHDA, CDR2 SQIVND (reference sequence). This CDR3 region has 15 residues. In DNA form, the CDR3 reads TGTGCCAGTAGTTTAGCGACTAGCGGAATACAGACCCAGTACTTC. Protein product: CASSLATSGIQTQYF.

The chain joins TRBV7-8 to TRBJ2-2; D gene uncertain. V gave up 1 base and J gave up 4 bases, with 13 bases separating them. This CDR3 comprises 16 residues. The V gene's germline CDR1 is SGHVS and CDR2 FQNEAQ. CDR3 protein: CASSLGLITSTGELFF. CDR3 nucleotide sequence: TGTGCCAGCAGCTTAGGACTGATAACTTCCACCGGGGAGCTGTTTTTT.

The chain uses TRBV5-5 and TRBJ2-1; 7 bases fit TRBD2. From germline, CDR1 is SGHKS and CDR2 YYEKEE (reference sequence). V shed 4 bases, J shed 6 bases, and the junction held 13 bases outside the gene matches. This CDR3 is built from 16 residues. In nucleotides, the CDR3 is TGTGCCAGCAGCCGCCTGCGGGCGGGAGTTCGCAATGAGCAGTTCTTC. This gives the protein CASSRLRAGVRNEQFF.

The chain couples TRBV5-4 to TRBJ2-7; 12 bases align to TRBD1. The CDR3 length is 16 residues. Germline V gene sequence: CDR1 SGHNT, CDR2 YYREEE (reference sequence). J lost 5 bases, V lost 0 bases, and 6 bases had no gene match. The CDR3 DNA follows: TGTGCCAGCAGCTTGGTGGGGGGACAGGGGGCCAACGAGCAGTACTTC. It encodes CASSLVGGQGANEQYF.

The CDR3 sequence is CASSPGLAVSFGEQYF. Written as DNA, the CDR3 is TGTGCCAGCTCCCCGGGACTAGCGGTCTCATTCGGCGAGCAGTACTTC. The chain is built from TRBV11-2 and TRBJ2-7; 11 bases fit TRBD2. Germline lookup yields CDR1 SGHAT and CDR2 FQNNGV. V lost 8 bases and J lost 6; bases outside the gene matches: 15. This CDR3 is built from 16 residues.

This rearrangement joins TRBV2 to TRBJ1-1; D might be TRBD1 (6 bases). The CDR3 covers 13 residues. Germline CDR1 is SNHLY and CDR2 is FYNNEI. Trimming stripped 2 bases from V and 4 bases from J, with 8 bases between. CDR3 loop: CASSEQGTTEAFF. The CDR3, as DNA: TGTGCCAGCAGTGAACAGGGGACCACTGAAGCTTTCTTT.

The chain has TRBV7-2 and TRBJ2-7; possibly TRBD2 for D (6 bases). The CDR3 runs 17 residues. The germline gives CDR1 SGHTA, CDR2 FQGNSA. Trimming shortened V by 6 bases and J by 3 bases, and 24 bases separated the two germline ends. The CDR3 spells CASRSREAWTGNYEQYF. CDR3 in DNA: TGTGCCAGCAGATCAAGGGAGGCTTGGACGGGAAACTACGAGCAGTACTTC.

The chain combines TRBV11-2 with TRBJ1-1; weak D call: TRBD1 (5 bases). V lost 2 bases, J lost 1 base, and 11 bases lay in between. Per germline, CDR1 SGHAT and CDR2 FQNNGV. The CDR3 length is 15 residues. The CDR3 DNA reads TGTGCCAGCAGCTTAAGTGGGACCGAGAACACTGAAGCTTTCTTT. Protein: CASSLSGTENTEAFF.

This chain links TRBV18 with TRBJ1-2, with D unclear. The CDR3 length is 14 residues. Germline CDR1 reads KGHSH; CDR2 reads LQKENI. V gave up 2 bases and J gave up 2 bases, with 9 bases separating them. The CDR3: CASSPVNTNYGYTF. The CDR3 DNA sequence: TGTGCCAGCTCACCAGTTAACACCAACTATGGCTACACCTTC.

The CDR3 loop is CASSPGQGTNYGYTF. CDR3 bases: TGCGCCAGCAGCCCCGGGCAGGGTACGAACTATGGCTACACCTTC. The chain carries TRBV4-1 and TRBJ1-2; perhaps TRBD1 as D (5 bases). The V end lost 4 bases, the J end lost 2 bases, and 14 bases lay between the germline ends. CDR1 MGHRA and CDR2 YSYEKL come from the germline V gene. The CDR3 loop spans 15 amino acids.

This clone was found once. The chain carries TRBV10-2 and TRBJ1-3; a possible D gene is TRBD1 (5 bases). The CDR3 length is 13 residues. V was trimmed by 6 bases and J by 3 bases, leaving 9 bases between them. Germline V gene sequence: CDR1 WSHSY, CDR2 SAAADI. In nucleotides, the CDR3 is TGCGCCAGCAGACCAGGGCTTGGAAACACCATATATTTT. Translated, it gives CASRPGLGNTIYF.

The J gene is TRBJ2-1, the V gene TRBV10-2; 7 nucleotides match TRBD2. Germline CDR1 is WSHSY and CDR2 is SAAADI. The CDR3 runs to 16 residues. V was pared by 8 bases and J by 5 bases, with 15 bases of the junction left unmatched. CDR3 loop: CASGQGAGVGDNEQFF. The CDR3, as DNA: TGCGCCAGCGGGCAAGGTGCGGGAGTGGGAGACAATGAGCAGTTCTTC.

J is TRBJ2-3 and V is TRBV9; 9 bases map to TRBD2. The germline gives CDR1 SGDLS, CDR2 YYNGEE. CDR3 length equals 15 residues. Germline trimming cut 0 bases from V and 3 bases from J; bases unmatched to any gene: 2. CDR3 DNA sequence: TGTGCCAGCAGCGTAGCGGCGGGAGGGACAGATACGCAGTATTTT. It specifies CASSVAAGGTDTQYF.

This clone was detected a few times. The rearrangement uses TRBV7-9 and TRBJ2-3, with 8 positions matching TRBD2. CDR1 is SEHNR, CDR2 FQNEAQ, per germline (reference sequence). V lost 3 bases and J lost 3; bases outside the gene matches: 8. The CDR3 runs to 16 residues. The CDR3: CASSLQKRGRTDTQYF. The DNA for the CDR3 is TGTGCCAGCAGCTTGCAGAAGCGGGGGAGGACAGATACGCAGTATTTT.

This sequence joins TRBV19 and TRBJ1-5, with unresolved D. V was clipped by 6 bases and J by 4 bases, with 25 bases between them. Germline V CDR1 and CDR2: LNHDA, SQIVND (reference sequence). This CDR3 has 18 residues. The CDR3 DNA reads TGTGCCAGTAGACAAAACCGCCAGTGGGCGAGGTCGAATCAGCCCCAGCATTTT. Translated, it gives CASRQNRQWARSNQPQHF.